This T cell receptor beta chain appears in the sequencing data of a study of blood T cell repertoires in COVID-19. Study details: The United States, Italy and Spain were the sources of the acute and convalescent COVID-19 samples.

Per the study methods: By means of reference gene primer amplification, nucleated cell counts were estimated. Produced via immunoSEQ multiplex PCR; TCRdb's table is partial and in-frame only. V, J and clone size were drawn from that table, and D and trimming were deduced from the DNA. The table shows about 70,000 clones, with 75% to 80% occurring only once. Trimming at V came to 3 bases and at J to 3 bases, leaving 4 bases not matched to a gene. The CDR3 contains 13 residues. Per the germline V gene, CDR1 is SQVTM and CDR2 is ANQGSEA. Sequencing was carried out using peripheral blood. The chain uses TRBV29-1 and TRBJ2-7; 8 nucleotides agree with TRBD1. This TCR was sampled from a woman aged 55-70 years with acute or convalescent COVID-19. CDR3 coding DNA: TGCAGCGTTGAGGGGACAGGACTCTACGAGCAGTACTTC. This translates into CSVEGTGLYEQYF.